Below are 27 T cell receptor beta chains sequenced from a single sample in a study of cytomegalovirus exposure and HLA in healthy donors. PCR employed 60 Vbeta and 13 Jbeta primers. Repertoires were generated with immunoSEQ multiplex PCR, while TCRdb's copy carries only in-frame clones and drops some. The sample has more than 90,000 clones; about 66% are singletons. The material sequenced was PBMCs. Receptors originate from a boy aged 5-17 years in good health and CMV-seropositive.

This chain connects TRBV5-4 to TRBJ1-2, with 7 bases aligning to TRBD1. After removal of 0 bases from V and 2 bases from J, the junction contained 4 bases not matched to a gene. Looked up from germline, CDR1 is SGHNT and CDR2 is YYREEE (reference sequence). The CDR3 is made up of 15 amino acids. Here the CDR3 DNA reads TGTGCCAGCAGCTTGGCCGGGACAGCCAACTATGGCTACACCTTC. Translated: CASSLAGTANYGYTF.

The chain has TRBV10-1 and TRBJ2-1, with TRBD1 as a possible D gene (6 bases). Germline V lookup: CDR1 WNHNN, CDR2 SYGVQD (reference sequence). The germline V and J ends were trimmed by 0 bases and 3 bases, with 9 bases remaining between them. The CDR3 is 15 amino acids. The CDR3 reads CASSESNRDYNEQFF. The CDR3 coding sequence is TGCGCCAGCAGTGAGTCGAACAGGGACTACAATGAGCAGTTCTTC.

The chain uses TRBV30 and TRBJ1-2, with D perhaps matching TRBD1 (6 bases). The V end was cut by 0 bases, the J end by 8 bases, with 7 bases between. The CDR3 is 11 residues long. Per germline, CDR1 GTSNPN and CDR2 SVGIG (reference sequence). CDR3 protein: CAWSVGGGYTF. The CDR3 coding sequence is TGTGCCTGGAGTGTAGGGGGAGGCTACACCTTC.

This clone was seen a handful of times. The V gene is TRBV6-5, the J gene TRBJ1-1; TRBD1 matches 8 bases. After removal of 5 bases from V and 8 bases from J, the junction contained 4 bases not matched to a gene. CDR1 is MNHEY, CDR2 SVGAGI, per germline. The CDR3 extends over 12 amino acids. The CDR3 DNA is TGTGCCAGCAGTCAAGGACAGGGAGAAGCTTTCTTT. The encoded protein is CASSQGQGEAFF.

The rearrangement uses TRBV5-4 and TRBJ2-5, with TRBD2 matching over 11 bases. The germline CDR1 and CDR2 sequences are SGHNT and YYREEE (reference sequence). The V and J ends lost 0 bases and 4 bases, in that order; junction bases with no gene match: 2. The CDR3 sequence is 15 residues long. The DNA of the CDR3 is TGTGCCAGCAGCTTGGAGCTAGCGGGAGGAGAGACCCAGTACTTC. It encodes CASSLELAGGETQYF.

This clone has a single count. The chain has TRBV27 and TRBJ1-1; TRBD1 matches 7 bases. Germline V gene lookup returns CDR1 MNHEY and CDR2 SMNVEV (reference sequence). The V and J ends lost 5 bases and 5 bases, in that order; junction bases with no gene match: 11. CDR3 size: 15 residues. The CDR3 reads CASSPQGDWNTEAFF. In nucleotides, the CDR3 is TGTGCCAGCAGTCCTCAGGGGGATTGGAATACTGAAGCTTTCTTT.

CDR3 loop: CASSLRWRTEAFF. The CDR3 bases are TGTGCCAGCAGCCTCCGTTGGAGGACTGAAGCTTTCTTT. J is TRBJ1-1 and V is TRBV7-2; D unresolved. Per the germline V gene, CDR1 is SGHTA and CDR2 is FQGNSA. Trimming took off 5 bases at V and 5 bases at J, with 12 bases between the two ends. The CDR3 loop spans 13 amino acids.

This clone was recorded a few times. The rearrangement links TRBV30 to TRBJ1-1; weak D call: TRBD1 (5 bases). This CDR3 comprises 15 residues. Germline values: CDR1 GTSNPN, CDR2 SVGIG (reference sequence). Trimming took 1 base from V and 2 from J, leaving 14 bases between them. CDR3 in DNA: TGTGCCTGGAGTGGAAGGGGTTGGGATAACACTGAAGCTTTCTTT. Its protein is CAWSGRGWDNTEAFF. The entire variable domain, with the rest obtained from reference TRBV30 and TRBJ1-1, is as follows: SQTIHQWPATLVQPVGSPLSLECTVEGTSNPNLYWYRQAAGRGLQLLFYSVGIGQISSEVPQNLSASRPQDRQFILSSKKLLLSDSGFYLCAWSGRGWDNTEAFFGQGTRLTVV.

The genes are TRBV29-1 and TRBJ1-2; D might be TRBD1 (5 bases). Germline CDR1 is SQVTM and CDR2 is ANQGSEA. The CDR3 totals 15 residues. The germline V and J ends were trimmed by 1 base and 7 bases, with 19 bases remaining between them. This CDR3 reads CSVEADDRGASGYTF. The CDR3 nucleotides read TGCAGCGTTGAAGCTGATGACCGCGGGGCCAGTGGCTACACCTTC.

About this clone: At the DNA level, this CDR3 is encoded by other sequences in the same sample as well. V gene TRBV29-1 combines with J gene TRBJ1-4; no clear D gene. The CDR3 has 13 residues. Per germline, CDR1 SQVTM and CDR2 ANQGSEA. Between the trimmed V and J ends, which lost 3 bases and 7 bases, there was a span of 12 bases. CDR3 DNA: TGCAGCGTTGAGGGTATACGGGGTGAAAAACTGTTTTTT. As protein: CSVEGIRGEKLFF.

This clone has a handful of counts. J is TRBJ1-2 and V is TRBV29-1, with 9 bases matching TRBD1. The CDR3 is 13 amino acids. The V and J ends lost 6 bases and 5 bases, in that order; junction bases with no gene match: 7. Germline-derived CDR1 and CDR2 are SQVTM and ANQGSEA. CDR3 in DNA: TGCAGCGTGAGACAGGGGGTGGAGTATGGCTACACCTTC. Translation gives CSVRQGVEYGYTF.

The rearrangement links TRBV19 to TRBJ2-5; no firm D call. Germline V gene data show CDR1 as LNHDA and CDR2 as SQIVND (reference sequence). The CDR3 has 12 amino acids. The germline V and J ends were trimmed by 4 bases and 4 bases, with 7 bases remaining between them. Written as DNA, the CDR3 is TGTGCCAGTAGTAATCCGGGAGAGACCCAGTACTTC. It yields the protein CASSNPGETQYF.

The chain combines TRBV5-6 with TRBJ1-2; maybe TRBD1 (6 bases). The germline V and J ends were trimmed by 0 bases and 8 bases, with 17 bases remaining between them. Germline CDR1 reads SGHDT; CDR2 reads YYEEEE. The CDR3 is 15 residues long. CDR3 region: CASSLDGAGAGGYTF. CDR3 in DNA: TGTGCCAGCAGCTTGGATGGTGCAGGGGCCGGAGGCTACACCTTC.

There are a few counts of this clone. V is TRBV28 and J is TRBJ1-5; D is ambiguous. The germline V gene has CDR1 MDHEN and CDR2 SYDVKM. CDR3 size: 11 residues. Trimming stripped 5 bases from V and 4 bases from J, with 3 bases between. CDR3 residues: CASSLNQPQHF. In nucleotides, the CDR3 is TGTGCCAGCAGTCTAAATCAGCCCCAGCATTTT.

This clone was seen more than once but under ten times. Distinct nucleotide sequences in the sample also encode this CDR3. The rearrangement joins TRBV5-1 to TRBJ1-1, with D possibly matching TRBD1 (5 bases). Germline V gives CDR1 SGHRS, CDR2 YFSETQ. V was trimmed by 4 bases and J by 3 bases, leaving 13 bases between them. The CDR3 contains 14 residues. The CDR3 DNA follows: TGCGCCAGCAGCCCCCGGGGGGGGGACACTGAAGCTTTCTTT. This sequence encodes CASSPRGGDTEAFF. Combining the CDR3 with reference TRBV5-1 and TRBJ1-1 gives the whole variable domain KAGVTQTPRYLIKTRGQQVTLSCSPISGHRSVSWYQQTPGQGLQFLFEYFSETQRNKGNFPGRFSGRQFSNSRSEMNVSTLELGDSALYLCASSPRGGDTEAFFGQGTRLTVV.

This chain connects TRBV27 to TRBJ1-2; no reliable D call. The V and J ends lost 5 bases and 2 bases respectively, with 18 bases between them. There are 16 residues in the CDR3. Germline assignment: CDR1 MNHEY and CDR2 SMNVEV (reference sequence). This CDR3 reads CASSLSGSLTNYGYTF. The CDR3 coding sequence is TGTGCCAGCAGTCTGTCCGGGTCCCTCACCAACTATGGCTACACCTTC.

This clone was counted once. The CDR3 region has the DNA TGTGCCAGCAGCTCGGTTAACGGTTGGTATGGCTACACCTTC. Amino acids: CASSSVNGWYGYTF. The chain uses TRBV5-4 and TRBJ1-2; D gene unclear. CDR1 is SGHNT and CDR2 is YYREEE in the germline V gene (reference sequence). V was pared by 3 bases and J by 5 bases, with 14 bases between. This CDR3 comprises 14 residues.

This clone was seen once. The rearrangement uses TRBV10-1 and TRBJ1-5, with 8 bases that match TRBD1. The germline CDR1 and CDR2 sequences are WNHNN and SYGVQD (reference sequence). The V gene end was trimmed by 6 bases and the J gene end by 7 bases; junction bases not matched to a gene: 11. The CDR3 extends over 15 amino acids. In DNA, the CDR3 is TGCGCCAGCAGGGTGGACAGGGAGGTACGGCAGCCCCAGCATTTT. This codes for CASRVDREVRQPQHF.

The table lists this clone with a few counts. The J gene is TRBJ2-7, the V gene TRBV5-4, with 12 bases aligning to TRBD2. This CDR3 comprises 15 residues. Germline values: CDR1 SGHNT, CDR2 YYREEE (reference sequence). V lost 4 bases, J lost 6 bases, and 8 bases stayed unmatched. The CDR3 DNA is TGTGCCAGCAGCAAGGAACTAGCGGGGGGTGGCGAGCAGTACTTC. This codes for CASSKELAGGGEQYF. Full variable domain (remainder filled in from reference TRBV5-4 and TRBJ2-7): ETGVTQSPTHLIKTRGQQVTLRCSSQSGHNTVSWYQQALGQGPQFIFQYYREEENGRGNFPPRFSGLQFPNYSSELNVNALELDDSALYLCASSKELAGGGEQYFGPGTRLTVT.

The chain carries TRBV19 and TRBJ2-2; TRBD2 matches 11 bases. This CDR3 region has 15 residues. CDR1 is LNHDA, CDR2 SQIVND, per germline (reference sequence). Trimming cost V 3 bases and J 5 bases; bases outside gene matches: 2. CDR3: CASSMRLAGTGELFF. For the CDR3, the DNA is TGTGCCAGTAGTATGCGACTAGCGGGGACCGGGGAGCTGTTTTTT. The whole variable domain, remainder taken from reference TRBV19 and TRBJ2-2, is DGGITQSPKYLFRKEGQNVTLSCEQNLNHDAMYWYRQDPGQGLRLIYYSQIVNDFQKGDIAEGYSVSREKKESFPLTVTSAQKNPTAFYLCASSMRLAGTGELFFGEGSRLTVL.

This clone was observed a few times. This sequence joins TRBV29-1 and TRBJ1-2; weak D call: TRBD1 (5 bases). The germline CDR1 and CDR2 sequences are SQVTM and ANQGSEA. This CDR3 has 12 amino acids. V shed 5 bases and J shed 3 bases, with 10 bases lying between them. The CDR3 is CSVIGVDYGYTF. In DNA, the CDR3 is TGCAGCGTTATAGGGGTGGACTATGGCTACACCTTC.

This clone was seen only once. This rearrangement joins TRBV5-1 to TRBJ2-5; 8 bases agree with TRBD1. This CDR3 region has 14 residues. Trimming at V came to 3 bases and at J to 5 bases, leaving 6 bases not matched to a gene. Looked up from germline, CDR1 is SGHRS and CDR2 is YFSETQ. The CDR3 loop reads CASSYGRGQETQYF. CDR3 nucleotide sequence: TGCGCCAGCAGCTACGGCAGGGGGCAGGAGACCCAGTACTTC.

In this sample, this clone turned up a few times. The chain recombines TRBV6-1 with TRBJ2-5; TRBD2 matches at 15 bases. CDR1 and CDR2 from the germline V gene are MNHNS and SASEGT. V was pared by 6 bases and J by 4 bases, with 3 bases of the junction left unmatched. The length of the CDR3 is 15 residues. The CDR3: CASRSGLAGGETQYF. CDR3 DNA sequence: TGTGCCAGCAGATCGGGACTAGCGGGAGGAGAGACCCAGTACTTC.

A note on this clone: The DNA is omitted, as the CDR3 cannot be located on it reliably, and the CDR3 follows TCRdb's listing. The V gene is TRBV29-1, the J gene TRBJ1-2; whether TRBD1, the table's D call, matches the DNA was not checked. 12 amino acids form the CDR3, both terminal residues included. Germline assignment: CDR1 SQVTM and CDR2 ANQGSEA. CDR3 sequence: CSVGRGNYGYPF.

CDR3 amino acids: CAWSVRDTIYF. The DNA of the CDR3 is TGTGCCTGGAGTGTTCGAGACACCATATATTTT. The gene calls are TRBV30 and TRBJ1-3, with D unclear. Germline lookup yields CDR1 GTSNPN and CDR2 SVGIG (reference sequence). V was cut by 0 bases and J by 8 bases, with 5 bases left in between. The CDR3 length is 11 residues.

This clone was seen only a few times. The CDR3 loop is CASSPSGSPYNEQFF. In nucleotides, the CDR3 is TGTGCCAGTAGTCCAAGCGGGTCGCCCTACAATGAGCAGTTCTTC. The chain employs TRBV19 and TRBJ2-1; D possibly corresponds to TRBD2 (6 bases). With 5 bases removed from V and 2 bases from J, the gap between germline ends came to 13 bases. Germline CDR1 is LNHDA and CDR2 is SQIVND (reference sequence). CDR3 length equals 15 residues.

The chain joins TRBV27 to TRBJ2-7; weak D call: TRBD2 (6 bases). V was trimmed by 6 bases and J by 3 bases, leaving 21 bases between them. Germline V CDR1 and CDR2: MNHEY, SMNVEV (reference sequence). There are 16 residues in the CDR3. The CDR3 reads CASRPQAGFGFYEQYF. In nucleotides, the CDR3 is TGTGCCAGCAGGCCTCAGGCGGGGTTTGGCTTCTACGAGCAGTACTTC.